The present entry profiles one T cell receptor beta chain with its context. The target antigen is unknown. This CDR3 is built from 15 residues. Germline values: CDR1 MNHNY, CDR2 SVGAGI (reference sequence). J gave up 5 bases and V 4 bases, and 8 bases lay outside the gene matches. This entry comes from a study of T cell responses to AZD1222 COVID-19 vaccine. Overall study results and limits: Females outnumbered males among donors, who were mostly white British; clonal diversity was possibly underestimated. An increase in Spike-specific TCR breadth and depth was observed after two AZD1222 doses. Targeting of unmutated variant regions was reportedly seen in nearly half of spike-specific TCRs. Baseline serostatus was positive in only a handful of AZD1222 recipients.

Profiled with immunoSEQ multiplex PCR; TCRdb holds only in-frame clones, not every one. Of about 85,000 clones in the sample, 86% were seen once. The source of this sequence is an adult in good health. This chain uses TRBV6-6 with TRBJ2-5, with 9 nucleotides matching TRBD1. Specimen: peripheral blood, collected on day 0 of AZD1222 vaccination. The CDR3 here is CASSSGTGIGETQYF. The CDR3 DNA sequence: TGTGCCAGCAGTTCCGGGACAGGGATTGGGGAGACCCAGTACTTC.